Following are 17 T cell receptor beta chains from one sample sequenced in a study of T-cell reconstitution after alpha-beta-depleted transplantation in children. Researchers prepared the TCRbeta library using unique molecular identifiers, the study reports. MiXCR, run by TCRdb on the PCR reads, gives a single entry per CDR3 protein. The sample lists some 550,000 distinct CDR3 sequences, under 30% occurring once. This material consisted of PBMCs, mostly from graft donor cells, taken 360 days after TCRalphabeta/CD19-depleted stem cell transplant. The source is a boy under two years old who had a stem cell transplant for acute myeloid leukemia, so the T cells may come from the graft donor.

This clonotype was recorded at least ten times. The rearrangement links TRBV6-5 to TRBJ2-3; 12 nucleotides align to TRBD2. V gave up 6 bases and J gave up 2 bases; unmatched junction bases: 12. The CDR3 extends over 18 amino acids. Per the germline V gene, CDR1 is MNHEY and CDR2 is SVGAGI. The CDR3 here is CASSDPRLAGDPTDTQYF. The CDR3, as DNA: TGTGCCAGCAGCGACCCTCGACTAGCGGGGGACCCCACAGATACGCAGTATTTT.

This clonotype was observed at least ten times. The chain employs TRBV20-1 and TRBJ2-1; D is ambiguous. V lost 0 bases and J lost 0, with 15 bases in between. Per germline, CDR1 DFQATT and CDR2 SNEGSKA (reference sequence). CDR3 length: 17 amino acids. The CDR3 DNA reads as TGCAGTGCTAGAGATCAAATGGGGATTGGCTCCTACAATGAGCAGTTCTTC. This encodes CSARDQMGIGSYNEQFF.

This clonotype was observed many times. The J gene is TRBJ2-2, the V gene TRBV9; D ambiguous. Germline CDR1 is SGDLS and CDR2 is YYNGEE. This CDR3 has 14 residues. Trimming took 4 bases from V and 6 from J, leaving 13 bases between them. For the CDR3, the DNA is TGTGCCAGCAGCTTAAACGTAGGGCCCGGGGAGCTGTTTTTT. Translation gives CASSLNVGPGELFF.

The chain carries TRBV7-2 and TRBJ2-3; D is undetermined. Germline V gives CDR1 SGHTA, CDR2 FQGNSA. This CDR3 contains 14 residues. V lost 0 bases, J lost 7 bases, and 11 bases lay in between. As DNA, the CDR3 is TGTGCCAGCAGCTTAGCGGGGTCTACCCATACGCAGTATTTT. Protein: CASSLAGSTHTQYF.

This clonotype has a count of ten or more. The V call is TRBV28, the J call TRBJ1-5; 9 bases match TRBD1. This CDR3 contains 15 residues. Germline trimming cut 6 bases from V and 2 bases from J; bases unmatched to any gene: 5. Per germline, CDR1 MDHEN and CDR2 SYDVKM. CDR3 nucleotide sequence: TGTGCCAGCAGCAGGGACAGGGTTGGCAATCAGCCCCAGCATTTT. Translating gives CASSRDRVGNQPQHF.

The rearrangement uses TRBV20-1 and TRBJ2-7, with 7 bases matching TRBD1. CDR3 length equals 14 residues. The germline V gene encodes CDR1 DFQATT and CDR2 SNEGSKA (reference sequence). The V and J ends lost 4 bases and 2 bases, in that order; junction bases with no gene match: 8. CDR3 in DNA: TGCAGTGCTACTCCCCCACAGGGGACCTACGAGCAGTACGTC. Encoded protein: CSATPPQGTYEQYV.

In this sample, this clonotype turned up many times. The chain couples TRBV12-3 or TRBV12-4 to TRBJ2-5; weak D call: TRBD1 (6 bases). The V gene lost 6 bases and the J gene lost 1 base, with 9 bases spanning the gap. This CDR3 is 13 amino acids long. CDR3 nucleotide sequence: TGTGCCAGCAGACTGGACAGCCAAGAGACCCAGTACTTC. Amino acids: CASRLDSQETQYF.

This clonotype was picked up a small number of times. V usage is TRBV6-5 and J usage is TRBJ2-2, with 9 bases fitting TRBD1. CDR1 is MNHEY, CDR2 SVGAGI, per germline. The CDR3 length is 15 residues. Germline trimming cut 4 bases from V and 4 bases from J; bases unmatched to any gene: 4. The CDR3 DNA reads as TGTGCCAGCAGTTTTACAGGGGGCGGCACCGGGGAGCTGTTTTTT. This sequence encodes CASSFTGGGTGELFF.

In this sample, this clonotype turned up many times. The chain links TRBV12-3 or TRBV12-4 to TRBJ1-5; 7 positions match TRBD1. This CDR3 contains 14 residues. The V gene end was trimmed by 4 bases and the J gene end by 5 bases; junction bases not matched to a gene: 5. The CDR3 DNA reads as TGTGCCAGCAGTTGGGGGACAGAGGATCAGCCCCAGCATTTT. Translation: CASSWGTEDQPQHF.

Ten or more counts support this clonotype. This chain joins TRBV28 and TRBJ1-1, with a possible D match to TRBD1 (5 bases). Per the germline V gene, CDR1 is MDHEN and CDR2 is SYDVKM. The V end lost 5 bases, the J end lost 0 bases, and 13 bases lay between the germline ends. The CDR3 contains 15 residues. The CDR3 DNA sequence: TGTGCCAGCAGTGCGTCCAGGGCCCTGAACACTGAAGCTTTCTTT. As protein: CASSASRALNTEAFF.

This sequence joins TRBV25-1 and TRBJ1-2; D unresolved. The CDR3 runs 13 residues. Deletions cut 4 bases from V and 3 bases from J, with 9 bases between. Germline V gene lookup returns CDR1 MGHDK and CDR2 SYGVNS. CDR3 DNA: TGTGCCAGCAGTGGAGGCCAGTACTATGGCTACACCTTC. This sequence encodes CASSGGQYYGYTF.

Ten or more counts support this clonotype. This sequence joins TRBV20-1 and TRBJ1-1; a possible D gene is TRBD1 (5 bases). V was shortened by 1 base and J by 1 base, with 13 bases between the two germline ends. The CDR3 covers 15 residues. The germline CDR1 and CDR2 sequences are DFQATT and SNEGSKA (reference sequence). The CDR3 nucleotides read TGCAGTGCTAGAGGGGCTACAGGACGGAACACTGAAGCTTTCTTT. Encoded protein: CSARGATGRNTEAFF.

This chain connects TRBV2 to TRBJ1-5; D is uncertain. This CDR3 spans 16 amino acids. CDR1 SNHLY and CDR2 FYNNEI come from the germline V gene. Deletions cut 10 bases from V and 4 bases from J, with 23 bases between. The CDR3 protein is CAICFDRSPVNQPQHF. In DNA form, the CDR3 reads TGTGCCATCTGTTTTGATCGTTCGCCTGTTAATCAGCCCCAGCATTTT. The full variable domain, its missing parts supplied by reference TRBV2 and TRBJ1-5, is EPEVTQTPSHQVTQMGQEVILRCVPISNHLYFYWYRQILGQKVEFLVSFYNNEISEKSEIFDDQFSVERPDGSNFTLKIRSTKLEDSAMYFCAICFDRSPVNQPQHFGDGTRLSIL.

This clonotype showed up many times. Relative to the germline gene, one junction end is altered; a read error may explain this. J is TRBJ2-7 and V is TRBV3-1; possible D gene TRBD1, 5 bases. Germline V CDR1 and CDR2: LGHDT, YNNKEL (reference sequence). The CDR3 spans 14 residues. The CDR3 spells CASSQGTGPYEQYF. In DNA, the CDR3 is TGCGCCAGCAGCCAAGGTACAGGACCCTACGAGCAGTACTTC.

This clonotype has only a few counts. V usage is TRBV9 and J usage is TRBJ2-1; D remains ambiguous. Trimming shortened V by 0 bases and J by 8 bases, and 6 bases separated the two germline ends. This CDR3 is 12 amino acids long. Per germline, CDR1 SGDLS and CDR2 YYNGEE. The chain's CDR3 is CASSVEGDEQFF. The CDR3 region has the DNA TGTGCCAGCAGCGTAGAAGGAGATGAGCAGTTCTTC.

This clonotype occurred a few times. This rearrangement joins TRBV9 to TRBJ2-4; 7 bases map to TRBD2. Germline V lookup: CDR1 SGDLS, CDR2 YYNGEE. J was trimmed by 6 bases and V by 0 bases; bases with no gene match: 15. The CDR3 has 18 residues. In DNA form, the CDR3 reads TGTGCCAGCAGCGTAGAAGCGGGGTCCCCTATCGGGGGAAACATTCAGTACTTC. Protein product: CASSVEAGSPIGGNIQYF.

The chain carries TRBV3-1 and TRBJ2-5; D assignment may be TRBD1 or TRBD2 (5 bases each). The germline CDR1 and CDR2 sequences are LGHDT and YNNKEL (reference sequence). This CDR3 contains 17 residues. V was cut by 0 bases and J by 4 bases, with 18 bases left in between. The chain's CDR3 is CASSQESNGGLGETQYF. In DNA form, the CDR3 reads TGTGCCAGCAGCCAAGAAAGTAATGGGGGTCTAGGAGAGACCCAGTACTTC.